The 22 T cell receptor beta chains reported below all come from one sample, sequenced in a study of CD8+CD57+ T cells in acquired aplastic anemia. The study profiled TCR beta VDJ and CDR3 using genomic DNA as template. TCRdb analysed the reads with MiXCR anew, one entry per CDR3 protein. The data show some 220,000 distinct CDR3 sequences, around 32% seen once. The sample was sorted CD4+, CD8+, or CD8+CD57+ T cells (not recorded which) from PBMCs. These receptors originate from a human donor in good health, serving as a control.

The chain combines TRBV3-1 with TRBJ2-1, with 11 nucleotides matching TRBD2. The J segment lost 8 bases and the V segment lost 0 bases, leaving 6 bases of the junction unmatched. CDR3 length: 16 residues. Germline V gene data show CDR1 as LGHDT and CDR2 as YNNKEL (reference sequence). The CDR3 is CASSQELAGVGDEQFF. CDR3 coding DNA: TGTGCCAGCAGCCAAGAACTAGCGGGAGTTGGGGATGAGCAGTTCTTC.

Ten or more counts support this clonotype. The CDR3 nucleotides read TGTGCCAGCAGTGCTTTCGGGACTAACTACGAGCAGTACTTC. Its protein product is CASSAFGTNYEQYF. The V call is TRBV2, the J call TRBJ2-7; TRBD2 agrees at 7 bases. Trimming took 4 bases from V and 3 from J; bases not matched to a gene: 6. The CDR3 extends over 14 amino acids. Germline-derived CDR1 and CDR2 are SNHLY and FYNNEI.

In this sample, this clonotype turned up many times. The V call is TRBV2, the J call TRBJ2-1; 11 bases are a match to TRBD1. Per the germline V gene, CDR1 is SNHLY and CDR2 is FYNNEI. There are 15 residues in the CDR3. V shed 7 bases, J shed 3 bases, and the junction held 5 bases outside the gene matches. The DNA of the CDR3 is TGTGCCAGCACTCCCGGGACAGGGGGCTACAATGAGCAGTTCTTC. Its translation: CASTPGTGGYNEQFF.

In this sample, this clonotype turned up a few times. This chain uses TRBV5-1 with TRBJ1-2; D ambiguous. Per germline, CDR1 SGHRS and CDR2 YFSETQ. The CDR3 contains 14 residues. V lost 2 bases, J lost 8 bases, and 16 bases lay in between. The CDR3 sequence: CASSFDTPPGGYTF. CDR3 nucleotides: TGCGCCAGCAGCTTCGACACACCCCCCGGCGGCTACACCTTC.

The chain uses TRBV19 and TRBJ1-1; unclear D gene. V lost 5 bases, J lost 5 bases, and 12 bases lay in between. The V gene's germline CDR1 is LNHDA and CDR2 SQIVND (reference sequence). This CDR3 region has 13 residues. The CDR3 DNA is TGTGCCAGTAGTGAGGCCCGAGGGACTGAAGCTTTCTTT. Translated, it gives CASSEARGTEAFF.

Ten or more counts support this clonotype. The chain has TRBV5-1 and TRBJ2-3; TRBD2 aligns across 9 bases. After removal of 4 bases from V and 2 bases from J, the junction contained 2 bases not matched to a gene. The CDR3 is 14 amino acids. Germline assignment: CDR1 SGHRS and CDR2 YFSETQ. CDR3 in amino acids: CASSMGLATDTQYF. The CDR3 nucleotides are TGCGCCAGCAGCATGGGACTAGCCACAGATACGCAGTATTTT.

This chain links TRBV24-1 with TRBJ2-7; TRBD2 agrees at 9 bases. Germline CDR1 and CDR2: KGHDR and SFDVKD. Losses at the gene ends were 6 bases for V and 2 bases for J; bases not matched to a gene: 7. The CDR3 runs to 15 residues. The CDR3 loop reads CATSRLLAGPYEQYF. For the CDR3, the DNA is TGTGCCACCAGTCGTCTCCTAGCGGGACCCTACGAGCAGTACTTC.

This clonotype was seen many times. The chain is built from TRBV10-2 and TRBJ1-1; D unclear. Germline-derived CDR1 and CDR2 are WSHSY and SAAADI. Trimming shortened V by 7 bases and J by 1 base, and 13 bases separated the two germline ends. The CDR3 runs to 14 residues. The CDR3 coding sequence is TGCGCCAGCATTGTCGAAGTTGGGAACACTGAAGCTTTCTTT. It yields the protein CASIVEVGNTEAFF.

This clonotype has just one count. The chain combines TRBV7-3 with TRBJ2-7; D call uncertain. The V and J ends lost 4 bases and 4 bases respectively, with 8 bases between them. This CDR3 comprises 12 residues. CDR1 is SGHTA, CDR2 FQGTGA, per germline. CDR3 residues: CASSSGVYEQYF. In nucleotides, the CDR3 is TGTGCCAGCAGCTCTGGGGTATACGAGCAGTACTTC.

This chain connects TRBV30 to TRBJ1-6; D gene ambiguous. This CDR3 is 14 amino acids long. Germline assignment: CDR1 GTSNPN and CDR2 SVGIG (reference sequence). Trimming removed 3 bases from V and 7 bases from J, with 13 bases in between. DNA for the CDR3: TGTGCCTGGAGATCTCAGGTCGACAATTCACCCCTCCACTTT. Its protein is CAWRSQVDNSPLHF.

The chain is built from TRBV4-2 and TRBJ2-6; 10 bases are a match to TRBD1. The CDR3 runs 17 residues. Germline CDR1 LGHNA, CDR2 YNFKEQ. The junction had 11 bases not matched to a gene; V was cut back by 7 bases and J by 5 bases. CDR3 nucleotides: TGTGCCAGCACCCCGGCCGGGACAGGGGCTAGGGCCAACGTCCTGACTTTC. Its translation: CASTPAGTGARANVLTF.

The CDR3 DNA reads TGTGCCACCAGTGATTTTATGTCGGGAGGGCATGAGCAGTTCTTC. Translated: CATSDFMSGGHEQFF. This sequence joins TRBV24-1 and TRBJ2-1; TRBD2 agrees at 8 bases. V dropped 1 base and J dropped 8; count of bases not matched to a gene: 6. This CDR3 contains 15 residues. Germline values: CDR1 KGHDR, CDR2 SFDVKD.

In regard to this clonotype: Its ends do not fully match the called genes, so a read error is possible. V is TRBV10-1 and J is TRBJ1-5; D gene uncertain. CDR3 length: 18 residues. Germline V gives CDR1 WNHNN, CDR2 SYGVQD (reference sequence). The CDR3 nucleotides are TGTGCCAGCAGCCCGGCCGGCCCCAGTTGGGGTAGCAATCAGCCCCAGCATTTT. Protein product: CASSPAGPSWGSNQPQHF.

Points on this clonotype: One end of the junction varies from germline; a read error may be responsible. The chain joins TRBV10-1 to TRBJ2-1, with 9 bases fitting TRBD2. The V gene's germline CDR1 is WNHNN and CDR2 SYGVQD (reference sequence). This CDR3 is built from 16 residues. CDR3 DNA: TGCGCCAGCAGCTTAGGCGGGAGGGCCGTTTACAGTGAGCAGTTCTTC. It encodes CASSLGGRAVYSEQFF.

There are many counts of this clonotype. The chain joins TRBV24-1 to TRBJ1-1, with D possibly TRBD1 on 5 matching bases. Looked up from germline, CDR1 is KGHDR and CDR2 is SFDVKD. Deletions cut 7 bases from V and 1 base from J, with 12 bases between. The length of the CDR3 is 14 residues. The CDR3 DNA reads as TGTGCCACCAGGCCAACCCAGGGGAACACTGAAGCTTTCTTT. Translating it yields CATRPTQGNTEAFF.

In its sample, this clonotype was seen a few times. This chain links TRBV5-1 with TRBJ1-2; 9 bases match TRBD1. Germline V gene data show CDR1 as SGHRS and CDR2 as YFSETQ. The CDR3 runs to 15 residues. J gave up 5 bases and V 7 bases, and 12 bases lay outside the gene matches. Here the CDR3 DNA reads TGCGCCAGCCGGGACAGGGAAAACCCGTCGTATGGCTACACCTTC. Translation: CASRDRENPSYGYTF.

This clonotype was seen many times. The chain recombines TRBV9 with TRBJ2-5, with 11 bases aligning to TRBD2. J was trimmed by 4 bases and V by 1 base; bases with no gene match: 9. The germline CDR1 and CDR2 sequences are SGDLS and YYNGEE. This CDR3 contains 17 residues. The CDR3 DNA reads as TGTGCCAGCAGCGTACTTAGCGGGAGGGCCGGGGGAGAGACCCAGTACTTC. Protein: CASSVLSGRAGGETQYF.

This clonotype was counted ten times or more. V is TRBV6-1 and J is TRBJ1-6, with D possibly TRBD1 on 5 matching bases. The CDR3 is 14 residues long. V was trimmed by 7 bases and J by 7 bases, leaving 14 bases between them. Germline assignment: CDR1 MNHNS and CDR2 SASEGT. CDR3 in amino acids: CASMIYGGNSPLHF. DNA of the CDR3: TGTGCCAGCATGATTTACGGGGGAAATTCACCCCTCCACTTT.

This clonotype showed up many times. The chain combines TRBV19 with TRBJ2-7; 9 nucleotides agree with TRBD1. This CDR3 is 17 amino acids long. Trimming cost V 3 bases and J 2 bases; bases outside gene matches: 11. Germline CDR1 LNHDA, CDR2 SQIVND (reference sequence). CDR3 in DNA: TGTGCCAGTAGTATGGATGTAACAGGGGGCGCCCCCTACGAGCAGTACTTC. It yields the protein CASSMDVTGGAPYEQYF. The whole variable domain, remainder taken from reference TRBV19 and TRBJ2-7, is DGGITQSPKYLFRKEGQNVTLSCEQNLNHDAMYWYRQDPGQGLRLIYYSQIVNDFQKGDIAEGYSVSREKKESFPLTVTSAQKNPTAFYLCASSMDVTGGAPYEQYFGPGTRLTVT.

This chain joins TRBV29-1 and TRBJ1-3, with D uncertain. The CDR3 has 12 residues. V lost 0 bases, J lost 4 bases, and 4 bases lay in between. CDR1 SQVTM and CDR2 ANQGSEA come from the germline V gene. The CDR3 sequence: CSVEDQGNTIYF. The DNA for the CDR3 is TGCAGCGTTGAAGATCAGGGAAACACCATATATTTT.

The rearrangement links TRBV20-1 to TRBJ2-7, with 10 bases aligning to TRBD2. The CDR3 covers 17 residues. J was trimmed by 2 bases and V by 0 bases; bases with no gene match: 10. Germline loops: CDR1 DFQATT, CDR2 SNEGSKA (reference sequence). The CDR3 nucleotides read TGCAGTGCTAGAGATGTGACTAGCGGGTCCGATCCCTACGAGCAGTACTTC. Translated: CSARDVTSGSDPYEQYF.

As for this clonotype: The DNA is left out, because the CDR3 cannot be placed on it with certainty; the CDR3 is given as TCRdb lists it. The rearrangement uses TRBV28 and TRBJ1-5. Both ends counted, the CDR3 spans 12 residues. Germline V gives CDR1 MDHEN, CDR2 SYDVKM. CDR3 in amino acids: CASSSSGQPQHF.